Below are 3 T cell receptor beta chains sequenced from a single sample in a study of blood T cell repertoires in COVID-19. Here immunoSEQ multiplex PCR was the method, and the copy in TCRdb shows in-frame clones only, minus some. The sample gives 100,000 to 150,000 clones, 78% of which show up once; about 2.3% is in the top ten. The sample comprised peripheral blood. These receptors all come from a man in his sixties or seventies with acute or convalescent COVID-19.

This chain uses TRBV15 with TRBJ1-2; 8 bases fit TRBD1. V gave up 2 bases and J gave up 4 bases; unmatched junction bases: 6. This CDR3 has 15 residues. From germline, CDR1 is LNHNV and CDR2 YYDKDF (reference sequence). This CDR3 reads CATSRRTGSTYGYTF. CDR3 nucleotides: TGTGCCACCAGCAGAAGGACAGGGTCCACCTATGGCTACACCTTC. The complete variable domain, with remaining parts taken from reference TRBV15 and TRBJ1-2, reads DAMVIQNPRYQVTQFGKPVTLSCSQTLNHNVMYWYQQKSSQAPKLLFHYYDKDFNNEADTPDNFQSRRPNTSFCFLDIRSPGLGDTAMYLCATSRRTGSTYGYTFGSGTRLTVV.

J is TRBJ1-1 and V is TRBV6-2 or TRBV6-3; 9 bases are shared with TRBD1. The germline V gene has CDR1 MNHEY and CDR2 SVGEGT. The CDR3 totals 16 residues. J lost 3 bases, V lost 3 bases, and 8 bases had no gene match. CDR3 DNA: TGTGCCAGCAGTTATTTGAGAAGGACAGGGGACACTGAAGCTTTCTTT. Its protein is CASSYLRRTGDTEAFF.

The rearrangement joins TRBV5-4 to TRBJ1-4; 7 bases are shared with TRBD1. Germline V gene sequence: CDR1 SGHNT, CDR2 YYREEE (reference sequence). Losses at the gene ends were 3 bases for V and 7 bases for J; bases not matched to a gene: 9. The CDR3 extends over 15 amino acids. CDR3 DNA sequence: TGTGCCAGCAGCTCATATCGGACAGGCGGTGAAAAACTGTTTTTT. Residues: CASSSYRTGGEKLFF.